This TCR beta chain emerged from a study of blood T cell repertoires in COVID-19. The CDR3 contains 14 residues. Losses at the gene ends were 6 bases for V and 8 bases for J; bases not matched to a gene: 9. Looked up from germline, CDR1 is MNHEY and CDR2 is SVGAGI. Authors' analysis steps: Estimated nucleated cell counts came from reference gene primer amplification. Sequencing was performed with immunoSEQ multiplex PCR; in TCRdb, only in-frame clones are kept and a portion is missing. V and J calls and clone size come straight from that table; D and trimming were deduced from the DNA. The data show 300,000 to 400,000 clones, about 90% seen once.

The chain uses TRBV6-5 and TRBJ1-4; TRBD1 matches at 7 bases. The sample consisted of PBMCs or T cells enriched from blood (not recorded which). This TCR came from a woman in her twenties or thirties who had recovered from COVID-19. The CDR3 region is CASRTPGDREKLFF. The CDR3 DNA follows: TGTGCCAGCAGGACCCCAGGGGACAGAGAAAAACTGTTTTTT.